The 19 T cell receptor beta chains in this list originate from one sample, sequenced in a study of T cell responses to AZD1222 COVID-19 vaccine (dated by TCRdb to 2020 to 2022). The sample's time point, from its label and the paper: baseline before first vaccination. The treatment or condition label of this sample denotes: meningococcal conjugate vaccine given as trial control. The library relied on the immunoSEQ multiplex PCR assay. TCRdb obtained this table from immuneACCESS and retained in-frame rearrangements with V and J assigned. These tables miss some clones; where compared with another copy, unresolved V genes account for less than half of the shortfall, and the remainder is unexplained. The sample has about 110,000 clones on record, more than 70% of them singletons. The top ten hold around 3.3% of the sample. The specimen was peripheral blood, collected on day 0 of MenACWY control vaccination. The receptors shown here come from an adult in good health.

CDR3 region: CASSQGQGREKLFF. The CDR3 nucleotides read TGTGCCAGCAGCCAGGGACAGGGTAGAGAAAAACTGTTTTTT. V and J are TRBV7-2 and TRBJ1-4, with 9 bases matching TRBD1. This CDR3 is 14 amino acids long. The trim removed 5 bases at V and 8 bases at J, leaving 6 bases unmatched. CDR1 and CDR2 (germline): SGHTA, FQGNSA. The variable domain in full, completed from reference TRBV7-2 and TRBJ1-4, reads GAGVSQSPSNKVTEKGKDVELRCDPISGHTALYWYRQSLGQGLEFLIYFQGNSAPDKSGLPSDRFSAERTGGSVSTLTIQRTQQEDSAVYLCASSQGQGREKLFFGSGTQLSVL.

This chain joins TRBV7-8 and TRBJ1-1, with D possibly matching TRBD1 (5 bases). The CDR3 consists of 17 residues. Germline V gives CDR1 SGHVS, CDR2 FQNEAQ. V was trimmed by 2 bases and J by 11 bases, leaving 27 bases between them. The CDR3 nucleotides read TGTGCCAGCAGCTTAACCGGGGGTTCGAGGGGAACCACGGAGGCTTTCTTT. Translation: CASSLTGGSRGTTEAFF.

The V and J genes are TRBV27 and TRBJ1-3; 8 nucleotides agree with TRBD1. The J segment lost 2 bases and the V segment lost 5 bases, leaving 8 bases of the junction unmatched. Germline CDR1 is MNHEY and CDR2 is SMNVEV (reference sequence). This CDR3 is built from 16 residues. The CDR3 nucleotides are TGTGCCAGCAGTATTTCCGGGACAGGAACTGGAAACACCATATATTTT. Translating gives CASSISGTGTGNTIYF.

This clone was observed a handful of times. The V gene is TRBV11-2, the J gene TRBJ1-2; the D gene is possibly TRBD1 (5 bases). CDR3 length equals 14 residues. Germline CDR1 SGHAT, CDR2 FQNNGV. Trimming stripped 1 base from V and 3 bases from J, with 9 bases between. This CDR3 reads CASSLAGPDYGYTF. The CDR3 region has the DNA TGTGCCAGCAGCTTAGCGGGACCGGACTATGGCTACACCTTC. Together with reference TRBV11-2 and TRBJ1-2, the CDR3 gives the full variable domain: EAGVAQSPRYKIIEKRQSVAFWCNPISGHATLYWYQQILGQGPKLLIQFQNNGVVDDSQLPKDRFSAERLKGVDSTLKIQPAKLEDSAVYLCASSLAGPDYGYTFGSGTRLTVV.

The rearrangement links TRBV19 to TRBJ2-7; the D gene is possibly TRBD1 (6 bases). The CDR3 is made up of 14 amino acids. V was shortened by 5 bases and J by 0 bases, with 11 bases between the two germline ends. Germline V gives CDR1 LNHDA, CDR2 SQIVND (reference sequence). DNA for the CDR3: TGTGCCAGTAGTCTCCGACAGGTCTCCTACGAGCAGTACTTC. This translates into CASSLRQVSYEQYF.

This chain links TRBV19 with TRBJ2-7; D not resolved. Trimming pared 1 base from V and 0 bases from J, leaving 4 bases between. Germline-derived CDR1 and CDR2 are LNHDA and SQIVND (reference sequence). The CDR3 length is 13 residues. In DNA form, the CDR3 reads TGTGCCAGTAGTATAGTCTTCTCCTACGAGCAGTACTTC. This translates into CASSIVFSYEQYF.

V usage is TRBV29-1 and J usage is TRBJ1-2; D is perhaps TRBD1 (6 bases). Between the trimmed V and J ends, which lost 6 bases and 5 bases, there was a span of 13 bases. There are 12 residues in the CDR3. From germline, CDR1 is SQVTM and CDR2 ANQGSEA. The CDR3 bases are TGCAGCGTAGAAAGGACAGCATATGGCTACACCTTC. Protein sequence: CSVERTAYGYTF.

The chain couples TRBV30 to TRBJ1-4, with 7 bases matching TRBD1. This CDR3 contains 13 residues. The germline V gene encodes CDR1 GTSNPN and CDR2 SVGIG (reference sequence). J lost 2 bases, V lost 6 bases, and 3 bases had no gene match. CDR3 DNA: TGTGCCTGCCAGACAGGGACTAATGAAAAACTGTTTTTT. This translates into CACQTGTNEKLFF. The whole variable domain, filled in from reference TRBV30 and TRBJ1-4, reads SQTIHQWPATLVQPVGSPLSLECTVEGTSNPNLYWYRQAAGRGLQLLFYSVGIGQISSEVPQNLSASRPQDRQFILSSKKLLLSDSGFYLCACQTGTNEKLFFGSGTQLSVL.

V gene TRBV5-4 combines with J gene TRBJ1-2, with 7 bases lining up with TRBD1. Trimming at V came to 0 bases and at J to 5 bases, leaving 4 bases not matched to a gene. CDR1 SGHNT and CDR2 YYREEE come from the germline V gene (reference sequence). This CDR3 region has 14 residues. DNA for the CDR3: TGTGCCAGCAGCTTGGTCGGGACAGATTATGGCTACACCTTC. This codes for CASSLVGTDYGYTF.

This chain joins TRBV5-1 and TRBJ2-5; maybe TRBD2 (6 bases). CDR1 and CDR2 from the germline V gene are SGHRS and YFSETQ. V was clipped by 0 bases and J by 5 bases, with 11 bases between them. This CDR3 is built from 14 residues. The CDR3 is CASSLALGGETQYF. DNA for the CDR3: TGCGCCAGCAGCTTGGCCTTAGGAGGGGAGACCCAGTACTTC.

This chain links TRBV27 with TRBJ2-1; D is ambiguous. CDR1 is MNHEY and CDR2 is SMNVEV in the germline V gene (reference sequence). V was clipped by 2 bases and J by 0 bases, with 8 bases between them. The CDR3 length is 15 residues. CDR3 sequence reads: CASSLGKSSYNEQFF. The CDR3, as DNA: TGTGCCAGCAGTTTAGGCAAGAGCTCCTACAATGAGCAGTTCTTC.

The chain has TRBV19 and TRBJ1-2, with 9 bases lining up with TRBD1. With 6 bases clipped from V and 4 bases from J, the junction kept 12 bases outside the gene matches. CDR1 is LNHDA, CDR2 SQIVND, per germline (reference sequence). CDR3 length equals 16 residues. Written as DNA, the CDR3 is TGTGCCAGTAGCACAGCTCGGGACAGGGCTTCCTATGGCTACACCTTC. It specifies CASSTARDRASYGYTF.

J is TRBJ1-1 and V is TRBV2, with TRBD1 identical over 8 bases. CDR3 length: 18 amino acids. The trim removed 6 bases at V and 3 bases at J, leaving 18 bases unmatched. Germline CDR1 SNHLY, CDR2 FYNNEI. The CDR3 DNA reads TGTGCCAGCAGCCGAATGATTCCGGGACAGGATGATGACACTGAAGCTTTCTTT. This codes for CASSRMIPGQDDDTEAFF.

This sequence joins TRBV24-1 and TRBJ2-2, with a possible D match to TRBD2 (7 bases). The CDR3 has 19 amino acids. Germline assignment: CDR1 KGHDR and CDR2 SFDVKD. V was clipped by 3 bases and J by 4 bases, with 23 bases between them. The CDR3 DNA reads TGTGCCACCAGTGATACGAGCGGAGGTCGGGGGGCTAGCACCGGGGAGCTGTTTTTT. The encoded protein is CATSDTSGGRGASTGELFF.

This clone was seen once. V usage is TRBV9 and J usage is TRBJ2-1, with 9 bases identical to TRBD1. The germline V gene encodes CDR1 SGDLS and CDR2 YYNGEE. The CDR3 has 18 residues. J gave up 8 bases and V 1 base, and 16 bases lay outside the gene matches. The CDR3 sequence is CASSVTVGMGQGYDEQFF. In DNA form, the CDR3 reads TGTGCCAGCAGCGTAACCGTGGGGATGGGACAGGGTTACGATGAGCAGTTCTTC.

This sequence joins TRBV6-5 and TRBJ2-7, with 9 positions matching TRBD2. Looked up from germline, CDR1 is MNHEY and CDR2 is SVGAGI. The CDR3 has 15 residues. V gave up 7 bases and J gave up 2 bases; unmatched junction bases: 9. This CDR3 is CASTRGSSGTYEQYF. The CDR3 DNA follows: TGTGCCAGCACCCGGGGGTCTAGCGGGACCTACGAGCAGTACTTC.

As DNA, the CDR3 is TGCGCCAGCAGCCAAGAAAACACAGCGTATGGCTACACCTTC. This encodes CASSQENTAYGYTF. V is TRBV4-1 and J is TRBJ1-2, with no clear D. This CDR3 has 14 amino acids. V was clipped by 0 bases and J by 5 bases, with 10 bases between them. Germline CDR1 is MGHRA and CDR2 is YSYEKL.

The chain is built from TRBV4-1 and TRBJ2-7; 7 bases are a match to TRBD1. Germline loops: CDR1 MGHRA, CDR2 YSYEKL. V was clipped by 1 base and J by 2 bases; unmatched bases: 14. This CDR3 is 18 amino acids long. In nucleotides, the CDR3 is TGCGCCAGCAGCCAAGGCACGCCCGGGACAGCTAGGGCCTACGAGCAGTACTTC. Amino acids: CASSQGTPGTARAYEQYF.

V and J are TRBV4-1 and TRBJ1-4; D unclear. Germline V CDR1 and CDR2: MGHRA, YSYEKL. This CDR3 comprises 16 residues. The V end lost 0 bases, the J end lost 8 bases, and 16 bases lay between the germline ends. The DNA for the CDR3 is TGCGCCAGCAGCCAAGACTTACCTCGTTTAGGGGAAAAACTGTTTTTT. This gives the protein CASSQDLPRLGEKLFF.